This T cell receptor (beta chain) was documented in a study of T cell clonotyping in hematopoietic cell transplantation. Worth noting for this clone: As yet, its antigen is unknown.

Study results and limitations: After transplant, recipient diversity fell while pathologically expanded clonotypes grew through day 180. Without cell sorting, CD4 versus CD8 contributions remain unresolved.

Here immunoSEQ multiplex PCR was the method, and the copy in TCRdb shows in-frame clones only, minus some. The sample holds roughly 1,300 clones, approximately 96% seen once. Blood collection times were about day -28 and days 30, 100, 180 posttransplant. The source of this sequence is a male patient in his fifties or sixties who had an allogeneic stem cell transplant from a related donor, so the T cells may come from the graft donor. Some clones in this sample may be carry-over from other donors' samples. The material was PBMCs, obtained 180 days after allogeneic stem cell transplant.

CDR3 in amino acids: CASSVGTAAYEQYF. CDR3 nucleotides: TGTGCCAGCAGCGTCGGGACAGCAGCCTACGAGCAGTACTTC. The chain employs TRBV9 and TRBJ2-7; 7 positions agree with TRBD1. CDR3 length: 14 amino acids. From germline, CDR1 is SGDLS and CDR2 YYNGEE. With V trimmed by 2 bases and J by 2 bases, 4 bases remained unmatched.